This note documents a single T cell receptor beta chain sequence. The target antigen is unknown. The DNA is omitted, as the CDR3 cannot be located on it reliably, and the CDR3 follows TCRdb's listing. This entry comes from a study of T-cell reconstitution after alpha-beta-depleted transplantation in children. A library of TCRbeta sequences, prepared with unique molecular identifiers, was generated. TCRdb itself ran the PCR reads through MiXCR, one entry per CDR3 protein. The sample has roughly 150,000 distinct CDR3 sequences; 11% are singletons. Study-wide points: Alpha-beta T cells about two months after transplant reportedly derived from several hundred expanded graft clones. Diversity and T-cell counts at one year after transplant derived mostly from new T cells. Some patients owed their high day-60 TCRbeta diversity to surviving recipient T cells and thymic progenitors.

Germline CDR1 reads SGHTA; CDR2 reads FQGTGA. The CDR3 is 14 amino acids long, termini counted. The sequence came from a boy aged 2 to 10 with acute myeloid leukemia, due to receive a stem cell transplant. The sequenced sample was PBMCs, obtained before TCRalphabeta/CD19-depleted stem cell transplant. V and J are TRBV7-3 and TRBJ2-1; TRBD2 was called by the table and not checked on the DNA. This chain's CDR3 is CASSEVGGGSEQSF.